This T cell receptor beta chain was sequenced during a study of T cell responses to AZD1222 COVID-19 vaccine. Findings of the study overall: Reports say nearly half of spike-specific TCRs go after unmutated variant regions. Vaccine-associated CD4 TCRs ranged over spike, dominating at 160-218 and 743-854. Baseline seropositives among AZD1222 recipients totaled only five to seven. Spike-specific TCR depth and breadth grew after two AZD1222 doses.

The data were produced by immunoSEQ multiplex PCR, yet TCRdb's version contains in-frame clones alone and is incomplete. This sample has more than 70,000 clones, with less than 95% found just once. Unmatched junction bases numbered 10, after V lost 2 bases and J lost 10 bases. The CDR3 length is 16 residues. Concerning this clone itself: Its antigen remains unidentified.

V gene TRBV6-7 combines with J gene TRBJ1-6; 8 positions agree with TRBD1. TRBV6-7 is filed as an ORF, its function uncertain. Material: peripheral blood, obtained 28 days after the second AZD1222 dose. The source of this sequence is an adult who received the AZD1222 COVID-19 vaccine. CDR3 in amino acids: CASSYPRGQFRSPLHF. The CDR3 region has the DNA TGTGCCAGCAGTTACCCCAGGGGGCAGTTCAGATCACCCCTCCACTTT.